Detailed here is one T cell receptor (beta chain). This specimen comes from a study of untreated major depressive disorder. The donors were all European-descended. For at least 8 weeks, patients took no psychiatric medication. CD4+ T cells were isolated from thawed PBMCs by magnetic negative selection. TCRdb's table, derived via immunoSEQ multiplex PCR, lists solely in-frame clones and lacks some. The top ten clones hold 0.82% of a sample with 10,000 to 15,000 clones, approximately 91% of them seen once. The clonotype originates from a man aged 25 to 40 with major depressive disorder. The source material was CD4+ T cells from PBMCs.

In nucleotides, the CDR3 is TGTGCCTGGAAACTAGCGGGGGGCACAGATACGCAGTATTTT. Translating it yields CAWKLAGGTDTQYF. The chain couples TRBV30 to TRBJ2-3; 11 bases fit TRBD2. V shed 4 bases, J shed 1 base, and the junction held 1 base outside the gene matches. Per the germline V gene, CDR1 is GTSNPN and CDR2 is SVGIG (reference sequence). The CDR3 runs to 14 residues.